This T cell receptor (beta chain) appears in the sequencing data of a study of blood T cell repertoires in COVID-19 (dated by TCRdb to 2020 to 2022). Regarding the complete study: Samples from collaborators originated in the United States, Italy and Spain and spanned both the acute and convalescent phases of COVID-19. The prospective study material was composed of cDNA or gDNA derived from T cells, B-cell-depleted T cells, or PBMCs. The dataset comprised deeply sampled blood TCRbeta repertoires from subjects exposed to, actively infected with, or recovered from COVID-19. The repertoires were released in a freely available public database meant as a resource for research on the immune response to SARS-CoV-2. Samples came from the ongoing ImmuneRACE study (first 160 participants) plus 1,254 subjects from 6 global collaborators. A de-identified subject ID, COVID-19 status, age in years and sex were almost always included in the sample metadata. Where HLA class I and class II types were available, the types were taken from metadata supplied by the sample provider, not from assay-based typing.

As for this clone: Its cognate antigen has yet to be identified. No qualities accompany the bases; no much larger clone lies one base away.

Study-level results and caveats: How much clinical and demographic metadata was included differed by source and by participant, and the metadata was provided uncurated.

The CDR3 numbers 18 residues from cysteine through phenylalanine. Solely the CDR3 DNA is kept, with 54 bases framed from the first base. CDR1 and CDR2, per the germline V gene, are SGHVS and FNYEAQ. The germline V and J ends show losses of 5 bases and 1 base respectively, and no gene match explains 10 bases of the junction. The immunoSEQ Assay, a bias-controlled multiplex PCR, was used to amplify TCRbeta CDR3 regions from genomic DNA. Per the authors' processing: The number of nucleated cells in each sample was estimated from the amplification of reference gene primers within the assay. Sequence reads were collapsed and filtered to measure the absolute abundance of every unique TCRbeta CDR3 rearrangement. For each sample, productive Simpson clonality was calculated as the square root of Simpson's diversity index over productive rearrangements. In TCRdb, the immuneACCESS table is reduced to in-frame sequences with V and J assigned. These tables do not hold every clone; where another copy was compared, an unresolved V gene accounts for under half, and the others remain unexplained. V and J calls and clone size are copied from that table; D and trimming were computed from the DNA. This sample gives about 250,000 clones in total; around 80% of them show up just once. The ten largest clones add up to 5% of the sample.

In the prospective study, participants were about 18 to 100 years old, resided in 20 to 30 geographic areas of the United States, and were enrolled through a virtual design. To assign participants to cohorts, the prospective study relied on clinical history that participants themselves reported in a screening survey and a study questionnaire. Exposed participants had been in contact, within 2 weeks of entering the study, with a person who had a PCR-confirmed or clinician-diagnosed case of COVID-19. In the prospective study, mobile phlebotomists collected whole blood, serum and a nasopharyngeal or oropharyngeal swab from each participant. Prospective study participants could optionally give additional blood draws and questionnaires over an approximately 2-month period. Before DNA extraction, prospective study blood samples were shipped either frozen or at room temperature.

This clonotype originated in a man aged 35-49 years who had been exposed to COVID-19. This sequence uses TRBV7-6 and TRBJ1-4, and 10 junction bases match TRBD1. The sample comprised PBMCs or T cells enriched from blood (not recorded which). The bases are TGTGCCAGCAGCCCTCGGACAGGGGGAAGGGAAACTAATGAAAAACTGTTTTTT. This yields the protein CASSPRTGGRETNEKLFF.